The rows below give T cell receptor beta chains drawn from one sample of a study of blood T cell repertoires in COVID-19. The repertoire was sequenced with immunoSEQ multiplex PCR; TCRdb's copy has only in-frame clones and lacks some. The table lists just over 650,000 clones, approximately 90% of them singletons. The specimen was peripheral blood. Receptors originate from a woman younger than 35 with acute or convalescent COVID-19. Each CDR3 is given without its conserved first and last residue.

j_call v_call cdr3_aa
TRBJ1-1 TRBV5-6 AISQGPNTEAF
TRBJ2-3 TRBV11-2 ASSPSGDTLQADTQY
TRBJ2-7 TRBV7-2 ASSSSSGGSYEQY
TRBJ2-3 TRBV2 ATLGAETDTQY
TRBJ2-7 TRBV3-1/TRBV3-2 ASSQGGQPYEQY
TRBJ1-2 TRBV6-4 ASSDTGTGPGYT
TRBJ1-5 TRBV11-2 ASSNGLINQPQH
TRBJ2-5 TRBV6-2/TRBV6-3 ASSSVYQETQY
TRBJ1-5 TRBV30 AWSSSQDQPQH
TRBJ1-1 TRBV29-1 RRAGLNTEAF
TRBJ1-6 TRBV12-5 ASGLVRFQGLGSPLH
TRBJ1-6 TRBV15 ATSIIGLRNSPLH
TRBJ2-1 TRBV5-1 ASSLSGDIYNEQF
TRBJ2-7 TRBV6-2/TRBV6-3 ASTPHRPGQGAYEQY
TRBJ2-7 TRBV3-1/TRBV3-2 ASSPRTATSYEQY
TRBJ1-1 TRBV19 ASSRDITEAF
TRBJ2-1 TRBV9 ASSAGLAVYSYNEQF
TRBJ1-2 TRBV5-4 ASSSSDRSYGYT
TRBJ2-5 TRBV14 ASSQGDRVEETQY
TRBJ1-2 TRBV30 AWSVSGVGYGYT
TRBJ1-2 TRBV7-9 ASSRGWGQGALGYT
TRBJ2-7 TRBV4-1 ASSQDWAGGEQY
TRBJ1-6 TRBV27 ASSAGSNSPLH
TRBJ2-2 TRBV10-3 ATADSTGGGGELF
TRBJ2-6 TRBV18 ASSRDQGAGANVLT
TRBJ1-5 TRBV4-1 ASSRSKLLGSNQPQH